The present T cell receptor (beta chain) was sequenced within a study of cytomegalovirus exposure and HLA in healthy donors. The CDR3 is 16 amino acids. Per the germline V gene, CDR1 is SGHRS and CDR2 is YFSETQ. Deletions cut 1 base from V and 0 bases from J, with 11 bases between. PCR was performed using 60 Vbeta and 13 Jbeta primers. Some clones are missing from TCRdb's copy, which holds only in-frame ones; the method was immunoSEQ multiplex PCR. The data show 90,000 to 100,000 clones, with about 83% seen just once and 16% held by the top ten. The chain uses TRBV5-1 and TRBJ2-1; D is perhaps TRBD1 (6 bases). This TCR was sampled from a man aged 55 to 69 in good health and CMV-seropositive. Sequencing was carried out using PBMCs. In nucleotides, the CDR3 is TGCGCCAGCAGCTTGAAAAGGGGGTCCTCCTACAATGAGCAGTTCTTC. Its translation is CASSLKRGSSYNEQFF.